This TCR beta chain was found in a study of shared clonotypes between healthy human individuals. Study-wide results and caveats: Of the naive CD4 clonotypes, roughly 5.2% were shared across a few donors.

The length of the CDR3 is 17 residues. Trimming removed 7 bases at V and 0 bases at J, with 19 bases between. Per the germline V gene, CDR1 is SNHLY and CDR2 is FYNNEI. As concerns this clone: What it recognizes is unknown.

The investigators split CD4+ cells into a CD45RA+ naive subset and a CD45RA-negative memory subset. TCRdb's copy holds only in-frame clones and misses some; the assay was immunoSEQ multiplex PCR. Of approximately 1,500,000 clones listed, more than 95% are singletons. Input material: naive CD4+ T cells sorted from blood. Indicated subset: CD45RA+ positively selected. This sequence was found in a young man in good health. V gene TRBV2 combines with J gene TRBJ2-4, with D possibly matching TRBD2 (7 bases). CDR3 DNA sequence: TGTGCCAGCAAATCCTTCGGGGGGCAGTTAGCCAAAAACATTCAGTACTTC. This sequence encodes CASKSFGGQLAKNIQYF.